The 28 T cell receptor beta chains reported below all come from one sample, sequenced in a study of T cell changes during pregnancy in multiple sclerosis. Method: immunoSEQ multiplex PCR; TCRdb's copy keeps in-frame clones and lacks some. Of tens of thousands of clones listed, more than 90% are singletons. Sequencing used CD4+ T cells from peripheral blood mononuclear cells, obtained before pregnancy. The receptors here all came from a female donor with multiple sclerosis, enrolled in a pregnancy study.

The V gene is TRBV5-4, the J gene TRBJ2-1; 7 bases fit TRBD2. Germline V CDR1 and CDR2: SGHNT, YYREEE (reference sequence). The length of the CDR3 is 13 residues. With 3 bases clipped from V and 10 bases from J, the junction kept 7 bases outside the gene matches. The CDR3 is CASSSVGRGEQFF. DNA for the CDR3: TGTGCCAGCAGCTCGGTTGGGAGGGGAGAGCAGTTCTTC.

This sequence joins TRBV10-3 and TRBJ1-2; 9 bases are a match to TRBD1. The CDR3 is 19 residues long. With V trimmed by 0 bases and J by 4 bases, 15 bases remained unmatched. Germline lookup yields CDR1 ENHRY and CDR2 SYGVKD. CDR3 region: CAISESFSVGQGTLYGYTF. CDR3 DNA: TGTGCCATCAGTGAGTCGTTCTCGGTTGGACAGGGGACCCTCTATGGCTACACCTTC.

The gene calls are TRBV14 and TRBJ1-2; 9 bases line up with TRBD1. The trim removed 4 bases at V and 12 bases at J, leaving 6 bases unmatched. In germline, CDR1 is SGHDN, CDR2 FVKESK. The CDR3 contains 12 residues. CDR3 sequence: CASSLTGGRNTF. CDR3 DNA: TGTGCCAGCAGCCTTACAGGGGGCAGGAACACCTTC.

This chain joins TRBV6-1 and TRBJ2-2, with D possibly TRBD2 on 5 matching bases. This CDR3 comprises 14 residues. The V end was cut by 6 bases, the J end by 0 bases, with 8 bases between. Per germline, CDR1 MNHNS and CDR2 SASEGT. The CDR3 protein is CASRAGPNTGELFF. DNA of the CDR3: TGTGCCAGCAGGGCGGGCCCGAACACCGGGGAGCTGTTTTTT.

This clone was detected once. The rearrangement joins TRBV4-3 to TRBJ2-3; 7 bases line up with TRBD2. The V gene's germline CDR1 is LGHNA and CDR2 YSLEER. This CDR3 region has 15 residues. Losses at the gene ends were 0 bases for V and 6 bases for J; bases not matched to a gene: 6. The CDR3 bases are TGCGCCAGCAGCCAAGATTCAGGGCGGGGGGATACGCAGTATTTT. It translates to CASSQDSGRGDTQYF.

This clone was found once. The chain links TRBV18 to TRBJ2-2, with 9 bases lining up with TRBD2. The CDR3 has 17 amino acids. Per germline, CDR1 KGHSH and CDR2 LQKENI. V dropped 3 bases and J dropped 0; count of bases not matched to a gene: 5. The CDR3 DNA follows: TGTGCCAGCTCACCGGTAGCGGGAGCCGCGAACACCGGGGAGCTGTTTTTT. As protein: CASSPVAGAANTGELFF.

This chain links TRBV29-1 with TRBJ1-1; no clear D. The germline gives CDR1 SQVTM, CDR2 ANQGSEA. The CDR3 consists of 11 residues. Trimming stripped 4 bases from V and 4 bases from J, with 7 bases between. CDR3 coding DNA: TGCAGCGTTGTTGAGGGCACTGAAGCTTTCTTT. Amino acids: CSVVEGTEAFF.

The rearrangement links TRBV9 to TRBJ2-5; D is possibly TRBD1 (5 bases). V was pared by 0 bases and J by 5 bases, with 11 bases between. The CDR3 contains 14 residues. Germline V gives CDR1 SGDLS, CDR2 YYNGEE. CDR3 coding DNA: TGTGCCAGCAGCGTAGATTCCTCAGGGGAGACCCAGTACTTC. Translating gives CASSVDSSGETQYF.

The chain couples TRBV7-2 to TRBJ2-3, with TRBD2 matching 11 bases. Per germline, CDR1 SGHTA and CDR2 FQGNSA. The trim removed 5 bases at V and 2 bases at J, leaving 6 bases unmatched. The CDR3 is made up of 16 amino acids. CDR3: CASSPIAGGDTDTQYF. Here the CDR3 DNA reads TGTGCCAGCAGCCCGATAGCGGGAGGGGACACAGATACGCAGTATTTT.

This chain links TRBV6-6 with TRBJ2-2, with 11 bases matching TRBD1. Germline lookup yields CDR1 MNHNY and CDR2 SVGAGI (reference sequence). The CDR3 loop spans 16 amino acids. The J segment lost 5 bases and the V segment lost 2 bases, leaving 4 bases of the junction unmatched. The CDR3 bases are TGTGCCAGCAGTTACCTTGGGACAGGGGGAACCGGGGAGCTGTTTTTT. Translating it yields CASSYLGTGGTGELFF.

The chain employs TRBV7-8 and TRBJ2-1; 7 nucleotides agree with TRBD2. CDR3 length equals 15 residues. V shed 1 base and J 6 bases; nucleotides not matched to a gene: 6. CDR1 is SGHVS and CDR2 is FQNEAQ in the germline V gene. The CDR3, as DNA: TGTGCCAGCAGCTTAGGAGGGAGGGCCGCCAATGAGCAGTTCTTC. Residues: CASSLGGRAANEQFF.

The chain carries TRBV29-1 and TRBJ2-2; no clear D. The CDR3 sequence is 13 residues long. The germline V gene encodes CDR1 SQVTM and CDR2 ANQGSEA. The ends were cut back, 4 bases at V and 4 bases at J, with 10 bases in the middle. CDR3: CSVGVVFTGELFF. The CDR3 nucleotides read TGCAGCGTTGGAGTGGTGTTCACCGGGGAGCTGTTTTTT.

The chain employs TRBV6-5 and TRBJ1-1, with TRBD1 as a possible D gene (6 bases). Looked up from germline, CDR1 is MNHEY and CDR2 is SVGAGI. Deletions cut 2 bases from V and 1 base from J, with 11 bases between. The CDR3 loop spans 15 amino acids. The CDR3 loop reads CASSYATGKNTEAFF. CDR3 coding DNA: TGTGCCAGCAGTTACGCAACAGGGAAGAACACTGAAGCTTTCTTT.

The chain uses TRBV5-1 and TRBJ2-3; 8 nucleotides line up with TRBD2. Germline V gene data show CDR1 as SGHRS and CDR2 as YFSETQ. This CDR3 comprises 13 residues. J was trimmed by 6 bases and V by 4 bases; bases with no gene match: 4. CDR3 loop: CASSREGGDTQYF. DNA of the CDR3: TGCGCCAGCAGCCGGGAGGGGGGGGATACGCAGTATTTT.

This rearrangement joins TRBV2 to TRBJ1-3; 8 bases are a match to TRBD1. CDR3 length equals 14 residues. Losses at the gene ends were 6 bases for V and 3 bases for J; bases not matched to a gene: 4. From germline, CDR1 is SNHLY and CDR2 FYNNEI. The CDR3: CASRGTGVGNTIYF. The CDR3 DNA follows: TGTGCCAGCAGGGGGACAGGAGTTGGAAACACCATATATTTT. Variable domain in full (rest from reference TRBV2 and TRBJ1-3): EPEVTQTPSHQVTQMGQEVILRCVPISNHLYFYWYRQILGQKVEFLVSFYNNEISEKSEIFDDQFSVERPDGSNFTLKIRSTKLEDSAMYFCASRGTGVGNTIYFGEGSWLTVV.

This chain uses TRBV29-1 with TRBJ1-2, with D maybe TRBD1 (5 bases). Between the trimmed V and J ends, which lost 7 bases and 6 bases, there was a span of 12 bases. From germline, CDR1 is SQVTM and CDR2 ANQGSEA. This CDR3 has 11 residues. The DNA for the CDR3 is TGCAGCGGGGGGGAAAACGATGGCTACACCTTC. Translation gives CSGGENDGYTF.

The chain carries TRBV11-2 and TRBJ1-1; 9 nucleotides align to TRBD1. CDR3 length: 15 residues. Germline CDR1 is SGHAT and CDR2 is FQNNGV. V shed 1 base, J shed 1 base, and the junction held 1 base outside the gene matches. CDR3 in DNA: TGTGCCAGCAGCTTAGGGGACAGGGCGAACACTGAAGCTTTCTTT. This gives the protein CASSLGDRANTEAFF.

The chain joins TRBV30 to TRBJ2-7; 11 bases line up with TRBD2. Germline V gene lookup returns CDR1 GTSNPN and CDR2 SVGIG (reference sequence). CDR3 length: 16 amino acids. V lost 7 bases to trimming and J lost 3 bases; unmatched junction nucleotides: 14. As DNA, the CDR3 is TGTGCCTTCACTTTAGCGGGAGGGCTTCTAAGCTACGAGCAGTACTTC. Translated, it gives CAFTLAGGLLSYEQYF.

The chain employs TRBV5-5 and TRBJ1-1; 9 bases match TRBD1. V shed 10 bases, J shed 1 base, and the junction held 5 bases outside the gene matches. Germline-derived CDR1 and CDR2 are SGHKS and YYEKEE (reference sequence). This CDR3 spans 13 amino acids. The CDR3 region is CAAGGQGNTEAFF. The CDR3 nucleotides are TGTGCCGCTGGGGGACAGGGGAACACTGAAGCTTTCTTT.

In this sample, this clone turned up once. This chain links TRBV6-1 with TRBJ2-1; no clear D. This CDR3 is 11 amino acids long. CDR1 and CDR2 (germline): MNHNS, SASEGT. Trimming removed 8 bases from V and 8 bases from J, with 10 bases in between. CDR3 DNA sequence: TGTGCCAGCGGGCGAGTCTATGAGCAGTTCTTC. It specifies CASGRVYEQFF.

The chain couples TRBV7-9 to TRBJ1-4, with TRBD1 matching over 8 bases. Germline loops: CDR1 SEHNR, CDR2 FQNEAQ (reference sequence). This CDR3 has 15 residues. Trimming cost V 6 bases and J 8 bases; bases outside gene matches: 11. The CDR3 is CASSSTGGVGEKLFF. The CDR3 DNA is TGTGCCAGCAGTTCAACAGGGGGTGTCGGGGAAAAACTGTTTTTT. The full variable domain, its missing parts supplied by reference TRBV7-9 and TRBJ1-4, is DTGVSQNPRHKITKRGQNVTFRCDPISEHNRLYWYRQTLGQGPEFLTYFQNEAQLEKSRLLSDRFSAERPKGSFSTLEIQRTEQGDSAMYLCASSSTGGVGEKLFFGSGTQLSVL.

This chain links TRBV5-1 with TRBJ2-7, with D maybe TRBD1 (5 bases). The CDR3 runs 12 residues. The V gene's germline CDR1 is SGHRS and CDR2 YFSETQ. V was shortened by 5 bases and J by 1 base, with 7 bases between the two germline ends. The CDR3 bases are TGCGCCAGCAGTCAGGGATCCTACGAGCAGTACTTC. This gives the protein CASSQGSYEQYF.

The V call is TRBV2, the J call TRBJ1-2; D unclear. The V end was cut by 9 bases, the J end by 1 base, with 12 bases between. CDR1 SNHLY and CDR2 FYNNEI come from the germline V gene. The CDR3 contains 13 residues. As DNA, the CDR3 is TGTGCCAGTGCATTAGACTTTAACTATGGCTACACCTTC. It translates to CASALDFNYGYTF.

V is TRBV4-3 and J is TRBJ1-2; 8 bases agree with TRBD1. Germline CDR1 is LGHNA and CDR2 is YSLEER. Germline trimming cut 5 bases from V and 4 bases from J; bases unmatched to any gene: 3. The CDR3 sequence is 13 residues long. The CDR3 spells CASSGTGIYGYTF. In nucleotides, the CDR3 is TGCGCCAGCAGCGGGACAGGCATCTATGGCTACACCTTC.

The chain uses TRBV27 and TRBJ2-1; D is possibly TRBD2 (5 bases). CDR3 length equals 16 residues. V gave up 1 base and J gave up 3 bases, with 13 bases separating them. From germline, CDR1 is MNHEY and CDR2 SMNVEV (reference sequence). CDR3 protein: CASSLYGETSYNEQFF. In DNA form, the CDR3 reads TGTGCCAGCAGTTTATATGGGGAGACGAGCTACAATGAGCAGTTCTTC.

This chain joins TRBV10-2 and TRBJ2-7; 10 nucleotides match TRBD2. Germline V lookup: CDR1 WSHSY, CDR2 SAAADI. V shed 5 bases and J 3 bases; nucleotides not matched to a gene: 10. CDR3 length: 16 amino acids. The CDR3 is CASSKGGGLADYEQYF. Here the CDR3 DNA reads TGCGCCAGCAGTAAGGGGGGAGGACTAGCGGACTACGAGCAGTACTTC.

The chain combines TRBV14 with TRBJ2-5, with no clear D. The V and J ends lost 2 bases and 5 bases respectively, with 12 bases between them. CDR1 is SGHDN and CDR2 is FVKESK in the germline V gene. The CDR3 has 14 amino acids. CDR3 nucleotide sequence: TGTGCCAGCAGCCAATACCTCAATAGCGAGACCCAGTACTTC. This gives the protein CASSQYLNSETQYF.

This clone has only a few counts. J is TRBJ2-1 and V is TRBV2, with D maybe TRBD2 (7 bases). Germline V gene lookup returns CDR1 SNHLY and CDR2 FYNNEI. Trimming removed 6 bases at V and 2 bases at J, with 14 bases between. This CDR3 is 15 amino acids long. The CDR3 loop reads CASRSRGAPYNEQFF. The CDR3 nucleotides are TGTGCCAGCAGGTCCCGGGGGGCGCCCTACAATGAGCAGTTCTTC.